This entry features one TCR beta chain sequence. These data belong to a study of blood T cells in healthy people across ages. A second PCR of 7 to 11 cycles used a sample-barcoded 5' primer and a J-beta primer mix. TCRdb reprocessed the 5' RACE reads with MiXCR, giving one entry per CDR3 protein. The table shows roughly 1 million distinct CDR3 sequences, with around 25% occurring only once. This sample was shared with a second study, whose subject was T cells of mothers and their children.

The TCR comes from a girl between 2 and 10 years old in good health. Specimen: blood.

The CDR3 is CSAGRTTGPGAEAFF. The CDR3 DNA reads TGCAGTGCTGGCCGAACGACAGGGCCCGGGGCTGAAGCTTTCTTT. V is TRBV20-1 and J is TRBJ1-1; TRBD1 matches 7 bases. The CDR3 length is 15 residues. Germline V gene data show CDR1 as DFQATT and CDR2 as SNEGSKA (reference sequence). Trimming at V came to 5 bases and at J to 6 bases, leaving 15 bases not matched to a gene.